This T cell receptor beta chain emerged from a study of cytomegalovirus exposure and HLA in healthy donors. PCR primers comprised 60 Vbeta and 13 Jbeta primers. Clones were read by immunoSEQ multiplex PCR, and TCRdb kept only the in-frame ones, dropping some. Among about 160,000 clones listed, over 70% were seen once. Germline CDR1 is MNHNS and CDR2 is SASEGT. The CDR3 is 15 amino acids. V gave up 4 bases and J gave up 2 bases; unmatched junction bases: 6. The sample taken for sequencing was PBMCs. This chain uses TRBV6-1 with TRBJ2-3; 7 bases are shared with TRBD2. The source is a man aged 18 to 30 in good health and CMV-seropositive. CDR3 region: CASSGSSGTTDTQYF. CDR3 bases: TGTGCCAGCAGTGGGTCTAGCGGAACCACAGATACGCAGTATTTT.